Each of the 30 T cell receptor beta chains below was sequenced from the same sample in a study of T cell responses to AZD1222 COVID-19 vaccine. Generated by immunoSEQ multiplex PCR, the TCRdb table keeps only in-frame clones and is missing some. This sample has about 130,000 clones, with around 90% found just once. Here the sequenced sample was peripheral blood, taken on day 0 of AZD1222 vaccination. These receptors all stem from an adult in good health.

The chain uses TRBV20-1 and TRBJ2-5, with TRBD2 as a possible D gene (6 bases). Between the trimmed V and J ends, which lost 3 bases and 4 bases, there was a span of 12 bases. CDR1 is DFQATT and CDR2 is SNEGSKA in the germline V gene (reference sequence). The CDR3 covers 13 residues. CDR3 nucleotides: TGCAGTGCTAGTTTCTGGGGAGGAGAGACCCAGTACTTC. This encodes CSASFWGGETQYF.

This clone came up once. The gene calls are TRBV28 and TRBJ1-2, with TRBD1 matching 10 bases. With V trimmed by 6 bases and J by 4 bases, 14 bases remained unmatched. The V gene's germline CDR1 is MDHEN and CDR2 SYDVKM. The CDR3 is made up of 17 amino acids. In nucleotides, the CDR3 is TGTGCCAGCAGCGATTTATTTCCGGGACAGGGGATCTATGGCTACACCTTC. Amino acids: CASSDLFPGQGIYGYTF.

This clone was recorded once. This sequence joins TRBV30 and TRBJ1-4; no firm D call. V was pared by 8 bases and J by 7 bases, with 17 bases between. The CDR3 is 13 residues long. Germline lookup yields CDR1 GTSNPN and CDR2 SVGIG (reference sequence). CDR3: CARQSRRGEKLFF. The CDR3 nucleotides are TGTGCCCGGCAATCCCGAAGAGGTGAAAAACTGTTTTTT.

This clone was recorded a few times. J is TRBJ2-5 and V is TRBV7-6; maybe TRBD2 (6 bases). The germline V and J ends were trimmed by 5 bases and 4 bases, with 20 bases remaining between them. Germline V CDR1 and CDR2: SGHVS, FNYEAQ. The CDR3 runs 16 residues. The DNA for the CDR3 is TGTGCCAGCAGCCAAGTGGGGGGAGTGGCTTTAGAGACCCAGTACTTC. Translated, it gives CASSQVGGVALETQYF.

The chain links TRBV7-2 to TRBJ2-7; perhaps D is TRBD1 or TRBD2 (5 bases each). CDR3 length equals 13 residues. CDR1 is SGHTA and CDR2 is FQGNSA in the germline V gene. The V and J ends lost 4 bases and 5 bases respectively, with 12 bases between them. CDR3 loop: CASSSRGNDEQYF. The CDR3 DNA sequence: TGTGCCAGCAGCTCGAGGGGAAACGACGAGCAGTACTTC. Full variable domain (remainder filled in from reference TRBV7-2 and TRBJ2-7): GAGVSQSPSNKVTEKGKDVELRCDPISGHTALYWYRQSLGQGLEFLIYFQGNSAPDKSGLPSDRFSAERTGGSVSTLTIQRTQQEDSAVYLCASSSRGNDEQYFGPGTRLTVT.

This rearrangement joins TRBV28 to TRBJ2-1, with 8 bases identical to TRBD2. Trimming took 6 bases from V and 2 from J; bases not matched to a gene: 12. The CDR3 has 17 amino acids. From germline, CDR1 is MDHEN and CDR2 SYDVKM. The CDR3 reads CASSSRQIAGPYNEQFF. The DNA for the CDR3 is TGTGCCAGCAGCTCAAGACAAATAGCGGGGCCCTACAATGAGCAGTTCTTC.

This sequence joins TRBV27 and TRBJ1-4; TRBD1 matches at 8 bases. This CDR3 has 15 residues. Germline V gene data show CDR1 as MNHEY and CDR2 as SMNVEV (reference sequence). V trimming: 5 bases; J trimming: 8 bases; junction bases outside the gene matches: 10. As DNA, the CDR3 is TGTGCCAGCAGTCGTCGGACAGGGTTGTTAGAAAAACTGTTTTTT. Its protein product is CASSRRTGLLEKLFF.

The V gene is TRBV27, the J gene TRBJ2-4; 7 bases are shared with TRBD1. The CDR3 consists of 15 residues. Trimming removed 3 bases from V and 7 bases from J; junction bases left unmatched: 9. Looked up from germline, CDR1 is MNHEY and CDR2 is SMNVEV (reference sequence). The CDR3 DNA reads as TGTGCCAGCAGTTTCGCGACAGGGCCGGGGAACATTCAGTACTTC. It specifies CASSFATGPGNIQYF.

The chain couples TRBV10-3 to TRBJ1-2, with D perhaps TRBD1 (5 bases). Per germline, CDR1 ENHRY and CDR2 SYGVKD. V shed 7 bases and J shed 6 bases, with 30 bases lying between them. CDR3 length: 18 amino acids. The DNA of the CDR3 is TGTGCCATCACCGATGACAGCCCCGGAGTTTGGAACCCAGATGGCTACACCTTC. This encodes CAITDDSPGVWNPDGYTF.

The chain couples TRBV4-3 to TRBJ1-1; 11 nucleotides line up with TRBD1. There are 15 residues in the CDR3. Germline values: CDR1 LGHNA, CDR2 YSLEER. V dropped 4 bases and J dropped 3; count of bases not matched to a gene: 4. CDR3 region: CASSRLGQGDTEAFF. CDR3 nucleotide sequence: TGCGCCAGCAGCCGTTTGGGACAGGGGGACACTGAAGCTTTCTTT.

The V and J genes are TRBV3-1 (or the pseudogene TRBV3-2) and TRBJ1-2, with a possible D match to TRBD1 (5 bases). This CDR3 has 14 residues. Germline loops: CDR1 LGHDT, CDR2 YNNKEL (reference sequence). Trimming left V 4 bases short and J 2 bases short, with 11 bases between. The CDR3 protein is CASSLGTVNYGYTF. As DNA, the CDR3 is TGTGCCAGCAGCCTCGGGACCGTCAACTATGGCTACACCTTC.

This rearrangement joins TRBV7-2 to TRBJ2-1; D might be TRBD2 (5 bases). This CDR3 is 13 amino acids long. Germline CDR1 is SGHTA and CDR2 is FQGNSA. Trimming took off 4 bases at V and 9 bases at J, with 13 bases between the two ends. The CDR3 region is CASSSDWRGEQFF. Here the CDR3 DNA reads TGTGCCAGCAGCTCGGACTGGCGCGGTGAGCAGTTCTTC.

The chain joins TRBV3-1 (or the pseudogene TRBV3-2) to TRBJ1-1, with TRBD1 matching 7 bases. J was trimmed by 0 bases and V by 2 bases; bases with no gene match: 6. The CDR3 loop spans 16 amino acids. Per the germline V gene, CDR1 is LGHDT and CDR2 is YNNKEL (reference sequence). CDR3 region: CASSQRLTGMNTEAFF. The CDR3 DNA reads TGTGCCAGCAGCCAACGATTGACAGGGATGAACACTGAAGCTTTCTTT.

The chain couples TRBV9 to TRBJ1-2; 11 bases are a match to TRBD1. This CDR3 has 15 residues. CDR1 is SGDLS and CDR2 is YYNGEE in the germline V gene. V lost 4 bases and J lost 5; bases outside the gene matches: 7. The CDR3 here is CASSSPGQGEYGYTF. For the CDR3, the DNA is TGTGCCAGCAGCTCCCCGGGACAGGGGGAATATGGCTACACCTTC.

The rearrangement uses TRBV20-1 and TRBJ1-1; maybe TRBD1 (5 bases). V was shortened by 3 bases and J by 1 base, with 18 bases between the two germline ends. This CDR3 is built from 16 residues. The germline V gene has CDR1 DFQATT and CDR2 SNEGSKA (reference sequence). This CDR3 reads CSASLLGDAKNTEAFF. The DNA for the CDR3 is TGCAGTGCTAGTTTGCTGGGGGACGCGAAGAACACTGAAGCTTTCTTT.

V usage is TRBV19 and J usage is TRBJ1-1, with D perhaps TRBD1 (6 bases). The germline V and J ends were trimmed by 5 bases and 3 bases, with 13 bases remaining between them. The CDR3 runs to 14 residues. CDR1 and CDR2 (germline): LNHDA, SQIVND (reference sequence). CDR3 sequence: CASSLGQTDTEAFF. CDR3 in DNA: TGTGCCAGTAGTCTCGGACAGACCGACACTGAAGCTTTCTTT.

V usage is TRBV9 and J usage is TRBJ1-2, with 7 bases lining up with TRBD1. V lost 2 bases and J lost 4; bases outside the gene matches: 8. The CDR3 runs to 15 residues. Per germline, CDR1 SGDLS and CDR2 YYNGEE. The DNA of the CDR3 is TGTGCCAGCAGCGTGGAAGACAGGGTGAGCTATGGCTACACCTTC. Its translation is CASSVEDRVSYGYTF.

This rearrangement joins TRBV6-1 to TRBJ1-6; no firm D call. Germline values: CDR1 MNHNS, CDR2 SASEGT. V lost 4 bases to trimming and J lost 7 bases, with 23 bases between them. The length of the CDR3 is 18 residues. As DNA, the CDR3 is TGTGCCAGCAGTGCTAGACCCCTTATGAGGGATCACAATTCACCCCTCCACTTT. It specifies CASSARPLMRDHNSPLHF.

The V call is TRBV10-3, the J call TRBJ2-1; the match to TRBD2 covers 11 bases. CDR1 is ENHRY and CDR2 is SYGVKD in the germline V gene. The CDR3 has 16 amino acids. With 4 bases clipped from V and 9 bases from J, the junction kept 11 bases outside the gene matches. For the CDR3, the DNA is TGTGCCATCAGTGGGAAACCCGGGACTAGCGGACTTGAGCAGTTCTTC. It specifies CAISGKPGTSGLEQFF.

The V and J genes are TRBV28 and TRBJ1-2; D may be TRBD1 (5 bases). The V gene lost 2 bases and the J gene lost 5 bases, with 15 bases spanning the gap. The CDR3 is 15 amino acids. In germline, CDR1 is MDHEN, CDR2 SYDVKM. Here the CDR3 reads CASSLTGRYLYGYTF. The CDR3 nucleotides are TGTGCCAGCAGTTTAACAGGACGCTATTTATATGGCTACACCTTC.

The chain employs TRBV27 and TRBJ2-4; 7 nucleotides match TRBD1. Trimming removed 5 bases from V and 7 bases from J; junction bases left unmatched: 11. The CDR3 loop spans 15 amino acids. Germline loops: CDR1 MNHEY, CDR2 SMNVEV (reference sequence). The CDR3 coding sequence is TGTGCCAGCAGTATCTACTCGGGACAGTCGAACATTCAGTACTTC. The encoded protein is CASSIYSGQSNIQYF.

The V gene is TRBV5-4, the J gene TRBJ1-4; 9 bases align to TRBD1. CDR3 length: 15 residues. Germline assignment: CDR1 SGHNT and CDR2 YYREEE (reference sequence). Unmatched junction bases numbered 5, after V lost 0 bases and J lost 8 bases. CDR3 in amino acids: CASSLGQGVEEKLFF. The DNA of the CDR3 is TGTGCCAGCAGCTTGGGACAGGGGGTGGAAGAAAAACTGTTTTTT.

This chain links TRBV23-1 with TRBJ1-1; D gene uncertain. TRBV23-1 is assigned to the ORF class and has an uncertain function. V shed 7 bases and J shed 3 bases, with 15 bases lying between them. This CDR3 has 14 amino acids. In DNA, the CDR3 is TGCGCCAGCACCCGGGTGGGGTGGGACACTGAAGCTTTCTTT. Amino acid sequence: CASTRVGWDTEAFF.

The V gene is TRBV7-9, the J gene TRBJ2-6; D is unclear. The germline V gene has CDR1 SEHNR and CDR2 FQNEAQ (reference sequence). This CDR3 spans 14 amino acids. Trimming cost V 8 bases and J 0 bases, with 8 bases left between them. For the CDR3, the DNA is TGTGCCAGCGATTGGGTCTCTGGGGCCAACGTCCTGACTTTC. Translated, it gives CASDWVSGANVLTF.

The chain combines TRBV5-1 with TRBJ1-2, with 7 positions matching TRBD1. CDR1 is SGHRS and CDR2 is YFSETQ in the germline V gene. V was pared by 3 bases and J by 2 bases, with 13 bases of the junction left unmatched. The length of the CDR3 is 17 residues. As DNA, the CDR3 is TGCGCCAGCAGCTCAAAAGATGACAGGGCGTTAAACTATGGCTACACCTTC. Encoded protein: CASSSKDDRALNYGYTF.

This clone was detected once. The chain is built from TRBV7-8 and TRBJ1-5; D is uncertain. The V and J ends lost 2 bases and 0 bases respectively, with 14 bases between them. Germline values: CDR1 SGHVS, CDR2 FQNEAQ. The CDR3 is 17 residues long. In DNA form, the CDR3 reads TGTGCCAGCAGCTTATATCGTCGCAGTAATAGCAATCAGCCCCAGCATTTT. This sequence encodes CASSLYRRSNSNQPQHF. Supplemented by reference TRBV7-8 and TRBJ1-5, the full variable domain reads GAGVSQSPRYKVAKRGQDVALRCDPISGHVSLFWYQQALGQGPEFLTYFQNEAQLDKSGLPSDRFFAERPEGSVSTLKIQRTQQEDSAVYLCASSLYRRSNSNQPQHFGDGTRLSIL.

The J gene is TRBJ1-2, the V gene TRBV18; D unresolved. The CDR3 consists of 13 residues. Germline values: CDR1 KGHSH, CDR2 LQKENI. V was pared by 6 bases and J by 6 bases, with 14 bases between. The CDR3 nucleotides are TGTGCCAGCTCGCCCGACTCCCTCAATGGCTACACCTTC. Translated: CASSPDSLNGYTF.

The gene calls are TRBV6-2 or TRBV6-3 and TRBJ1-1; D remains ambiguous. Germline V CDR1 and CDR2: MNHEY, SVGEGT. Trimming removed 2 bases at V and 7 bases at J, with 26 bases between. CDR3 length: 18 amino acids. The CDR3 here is CASSYRGLLVDGTHEAFF. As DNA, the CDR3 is TGTGCCAGCAGTTACCGGGGTTTATTAGTCGACGGTACCCATGAAGCTTTCTTT.

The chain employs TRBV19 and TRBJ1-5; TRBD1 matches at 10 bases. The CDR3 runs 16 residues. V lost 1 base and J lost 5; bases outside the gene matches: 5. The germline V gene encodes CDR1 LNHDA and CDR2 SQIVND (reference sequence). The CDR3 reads CASSIAATGGDQPQHF. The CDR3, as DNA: TGTGCCAGTAGTATAGCAGCGACAGGGGGCGATCAGCCCCAGCATTTT.

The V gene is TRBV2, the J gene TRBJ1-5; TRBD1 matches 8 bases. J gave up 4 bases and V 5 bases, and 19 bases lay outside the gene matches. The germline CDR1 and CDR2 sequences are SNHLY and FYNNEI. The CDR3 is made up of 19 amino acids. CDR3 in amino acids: CASSRWTGKLPNWNQPQHF. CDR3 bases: TGTGCCAGCAGTCGTTGGACAGGGAAACTACCTAATTGGAATCAGCCCCAGCATTTT.